A single T cell receptor beta chain is shown here with its context. Its matching antigen is unknown. The data were taken from a study of monozygotic twins with cystic fibrosis. Notes on the study in general: The repertoire was suggested to be naive-dominated, clonality median around 0.01. Unrelated CF individuals shared fewer identical clonotypes than monozygotic CF twins. Co-twins had the most similar V usage for 13 of 16 pairs, J for 8.

Profiling relied on immunoSEQ multiplex PCR, and the TCRdb table lists in-frame clones only, not all of them. The sample gives some 32,000 clones, 95% to 98% of which show up once; more than 0.15% is in the top ten. Deletions cut 2 bases from V and 5 bases from J, with 4 bases between. Germline V gene lookup returns CDR1 SGHAT and CDR2 FQNNGV. The CDR3 sequence is 11 residues long. The receptor comes from a girl aged 2-9 years with cystic fibrosis. The chain combines TRBV11-2 with TRBJ2-7; D not certain. The sequencing input was blood. The chain's CDR3 is CASSLSHEQYF. CDR3 in DNA: TGTGCCAGCAGCTTATCTCACGAGCAGTACTTC.